This TCR beta chain originates from a study of blood T cell repertoires in COVID-19 (TCRdb year 2020). About the investigation overall: Samples covering the acute and convalescent phases of COVID-19 were provided by collaborators in the United States, Italy and Spain. The material from the prospective study consisted of cDNA or gDNA derived from T cells, B-cell-depleted T cells, or PBMCs. Subjects who had been exposed to COVID-19, were actively infected with it, or had recovered from it provided the deeply sampled blood TCRbeta repertoires that made up the dataset. A freely available public database, intended as a resource for researchers studying the immune response to SARS-CoV-2, is where the repertoires were released. The samples were drawn from two sources: the first 160 participants of the ongoing ImmuneRACE study, and 1,200 or so subjects contributed by 6 global collaborators. A de-identified subject ID, COVID-19 status, age in years and sex were almost always included in the sample metadata. Where available, HLA class I and class II types were obtained from metadata supplied by the sample provider rather than from assay-based typing. Study-wide conclusions, independent of this receptor: Clinical and demographic metadata were provided uncurated, with the amount varying by source and participant.

As to this clone: This receptor's antigen is unknown. The sample holds no much larger clone one base away, and base qualities are not on file.

TCRbeta CDR3 regions were amplified from genomic DNA using the immunoSEQ Assay, a bias-controlled multiplex PCR. In the paper's pipeline: The number of nucleated cells in each sample was estimated from the amplification of reference gene primers within the assay. To quantify the absolute abundance of each unique TCRbeta CDR3 rearrangement, sequence reads were collapsed and filtered. For each sample, productive Simpson clonality was calculated as the square root of Simpson's diversity index across productive rearrangements. TCRdb obtained this table from immuneACCESS and retained in-frame rearrangements with V and J assigned. These tables miss some clones; where compared with another copy, unresolved V genes account for less than half of the shortfall, and the remainder is unexplained. That table furnishes V, J and clone size, whereas the DNA furnished D and trimming. Recorded for this sample are about 220,000 clones; 82% of them occurred a single time. The ten largest clones represent 3% to 4% of the sample.

The CDR3 spans 14 residues, from the cysteine through the phenylalanine. Only the CDR3 portion is preserved as DNA: 42 bases, with reading frame beginning at the first base. V is shortened by 3 bases, J by 4 bases, and the region joining them spans 12 bases. CDR1 and CDR2 are read off the germline V gene (reference sequence) as MNHEY and SMNVEV. In the prospective study, participants were about 18 to 95 years old, resided in about two dozen geographic areas of the United States, and were enrolled through a virtual design. Cohort assignment in the prospective study relied on participant-reported clinical history from a screening survey and a study questionnaire. Recovered participants in ImmuneRACE Cohort 3 were defined by two consecutive negative NP/OP PCR tests, clearance by a healthcare professional, or resolution of symptoms. In the prospective study, whole blood, serum and a nasopharyngeal or oropharyngeal swab were collected from each participant by mobile phlebotomists. Prospective study participants could optionally give additional blood draws and questionnaires over an approximately two-month period. Prospective study blood samples were shipped either frozen or at room temperature before DNA extraction.

The chain is encoded by TRBV27 joined to TRBJ1-1, with the D gene call left open. Sequencing input: PBMCs or T cells enriched from blood (not recorded which). The origin of this receptor is a woman in her fifties or sixties who had recovered from COVID-19. The nucleotide sequence reads as follows: TGTGCCAGCAGTTTTCGGAGGGTAGGCACTGAAGCTTTCTTT. The resulting protein is CASSFRRVGTEAFF.